Here is one T cell receptor (beta chain) with its context. The antigen is undetermined. Both 60 Vbeta primers and 13 Jbeta primers went into the PCR. Some clones are missing from TCRdb's copy, which holds only in-frame ones; the method was immunoSEQ multiplex PCR. The sample gives 200,000 to 250,000 clones, around four fifths of which show up once; around 3% is in the top ten. The data belong to a study of cytomegalovirus exposure and HLA in healthy donors. Overall study findings and caveats: The productive fraction for most TCR beta V segments was about 87% or about 30% in an earlier analysis. Cytomegalovirus-associated TCR beta chains were listed, numbering some 150.

The sample consisted of PBMCs. The TCR sequence derives from a woman between 35 and 50 years old in good health and CMV-seronegative.

CDR3 region: CASSPDRGQAFF. CDR3 sequence (DNA): TGTGCCAGCAGCCCAGACAGGGGCCAAGCTTTCTTT. The rearrangement uses TRBV4-2 and TRBJ1-1, with 8 bases aligning to TRBD1. The germline V gene encodes CDR1 LGHNA and CDR2 YNFKEQ. V gave up 4 bases and J gave up 9 bases; unmatched junction bases: 4. The CDR3 consists of 12 residues.